This TCR beta chain was recovered during a study of blood T cell repertoires in COVID-19. On the study more broadly: Italy, Spain and the United States were the sources of the convalescent and acute COVID-19 samples. Sample material is recorded as cDNA or gDNA derived from T cells, B-cell-depleted T cells, or PBMCs.

The length of the CDR3 is 16 residues. Germline V lookup: CDR1 LGHDT, CDR2 YNNKEL (reference sequence). Trimming cost V 6 bases and J 0 bases; bases outside gene matches: 5. Sequencing used immunoSEQ multiplex PCR; TCRdb keeps in-frame clones, though not all of them. The table shows fewer than 110,000 clones, with 80% occurring only once. Sequenced: peripheral blood. The TCR comes from a man in his 70s with acute or convalescent COVID-19. The J gene is TRBJ1-1, the V gene TRBV3-1 (or the pseudogene TRBV3-2), with 12 bases lining up with TRBD1. CDR3 loop: CASRVGTGGMNTEAFF. CDR3 nucleotides: TGTGCCAGCAGGGTCGGGACAGGGGGCATGAACACTGAAGCTTTCTTT.